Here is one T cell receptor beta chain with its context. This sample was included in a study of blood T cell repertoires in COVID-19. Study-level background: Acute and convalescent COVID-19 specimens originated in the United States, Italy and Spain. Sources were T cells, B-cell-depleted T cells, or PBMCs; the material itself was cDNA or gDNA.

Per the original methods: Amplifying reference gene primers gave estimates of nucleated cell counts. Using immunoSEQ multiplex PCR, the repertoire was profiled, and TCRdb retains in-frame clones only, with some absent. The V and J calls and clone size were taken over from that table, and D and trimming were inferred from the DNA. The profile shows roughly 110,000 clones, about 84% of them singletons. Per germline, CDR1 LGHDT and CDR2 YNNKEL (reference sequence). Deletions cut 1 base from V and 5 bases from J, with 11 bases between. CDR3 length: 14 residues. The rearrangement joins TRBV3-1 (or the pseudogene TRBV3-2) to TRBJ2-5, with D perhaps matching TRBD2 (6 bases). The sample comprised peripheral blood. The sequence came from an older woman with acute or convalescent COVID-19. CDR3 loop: CASSQGWGGETQYF. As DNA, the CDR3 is TGTGCCAGCAGCCAAGGGTGGGGAGGTGAGACCCAGTACTTC.